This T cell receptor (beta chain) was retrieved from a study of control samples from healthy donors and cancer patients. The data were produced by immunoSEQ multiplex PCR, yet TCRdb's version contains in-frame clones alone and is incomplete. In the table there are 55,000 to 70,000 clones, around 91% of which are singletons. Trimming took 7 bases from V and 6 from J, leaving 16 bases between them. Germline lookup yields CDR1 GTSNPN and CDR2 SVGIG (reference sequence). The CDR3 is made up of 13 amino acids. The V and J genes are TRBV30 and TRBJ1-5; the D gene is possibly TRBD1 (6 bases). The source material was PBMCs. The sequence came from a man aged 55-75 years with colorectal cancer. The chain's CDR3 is CAYQGGGGQPQHF. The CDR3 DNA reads TGTGCCTATCAAGGCGGGGGCGGTCAGCCCCAGCATTTT. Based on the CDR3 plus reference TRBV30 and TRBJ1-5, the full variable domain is SQTIHQWPATLVQPVGSPLSLECTVEGTSNPNLYWYRQAAGRGLQLLFYSVGIGQISSEVPQNLSASRPQDRQFILSSKKLLLSDSGFYLCAYQGGGGQPQHFGDGTRLSIL.